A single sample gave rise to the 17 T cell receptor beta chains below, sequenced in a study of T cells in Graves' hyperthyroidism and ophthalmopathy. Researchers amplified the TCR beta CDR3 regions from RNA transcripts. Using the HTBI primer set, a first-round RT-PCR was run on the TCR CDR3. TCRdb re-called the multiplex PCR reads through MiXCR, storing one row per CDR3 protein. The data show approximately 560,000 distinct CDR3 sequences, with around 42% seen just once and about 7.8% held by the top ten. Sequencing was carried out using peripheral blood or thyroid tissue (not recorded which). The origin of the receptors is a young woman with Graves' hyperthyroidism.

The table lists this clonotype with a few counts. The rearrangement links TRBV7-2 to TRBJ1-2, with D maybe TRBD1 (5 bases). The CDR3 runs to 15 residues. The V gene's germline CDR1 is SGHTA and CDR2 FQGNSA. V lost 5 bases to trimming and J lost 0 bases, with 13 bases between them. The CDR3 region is CASSTPSGANYGYTF. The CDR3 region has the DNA TGTGCCAGCAGCACCCCTTCGGGGGCTAACTATGGCTACACCTTC.

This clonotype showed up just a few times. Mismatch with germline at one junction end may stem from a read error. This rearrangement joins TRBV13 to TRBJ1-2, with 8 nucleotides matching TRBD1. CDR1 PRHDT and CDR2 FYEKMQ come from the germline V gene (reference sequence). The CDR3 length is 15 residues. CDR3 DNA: TGTGCCAGCAGCTCCGGTCGCCGGGACAGGTCATCTCCGATCTTC. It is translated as CASSSGRRDRSSPIF.

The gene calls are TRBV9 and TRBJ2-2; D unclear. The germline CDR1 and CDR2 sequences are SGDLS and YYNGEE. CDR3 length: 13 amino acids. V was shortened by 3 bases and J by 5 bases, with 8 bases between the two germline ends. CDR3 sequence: CASSADLTGELFF. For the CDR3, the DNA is TGTGCCAGCAGCGCCGACTTAACCGGGGAGCTGTTTTTT.

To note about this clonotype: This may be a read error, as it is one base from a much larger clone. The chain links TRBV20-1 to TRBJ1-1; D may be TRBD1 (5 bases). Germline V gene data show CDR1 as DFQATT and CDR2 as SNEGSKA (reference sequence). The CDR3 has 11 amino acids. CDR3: CSDKGNTEAYF. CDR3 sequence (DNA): TGCAGTGACAAGGGGAACACTGAAGCTTACTTT.

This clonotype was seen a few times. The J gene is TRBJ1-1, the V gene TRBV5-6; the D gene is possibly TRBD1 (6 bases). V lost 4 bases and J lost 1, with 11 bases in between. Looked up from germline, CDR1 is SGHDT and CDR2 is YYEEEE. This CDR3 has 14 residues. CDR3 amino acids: CASSNQDRNTEAFF. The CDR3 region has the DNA TGTGCCAGCAGCAACCAGGACAGGAACACTGAAGCTTTCTTT. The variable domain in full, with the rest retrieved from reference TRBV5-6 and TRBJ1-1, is DAGVTQSPTHLIKTRGQQVTLRCSPKSGHDTVSWYQQALGQGPQFIFQYYEEEERQRGNFPDRFSGHQFPNYSSELNVNALLLGDSALYLCASSNQDRNTEAFFGQGTRLTVV.

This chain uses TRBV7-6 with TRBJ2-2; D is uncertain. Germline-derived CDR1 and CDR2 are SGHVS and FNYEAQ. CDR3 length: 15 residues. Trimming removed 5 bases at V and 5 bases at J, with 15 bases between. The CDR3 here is CASSAFSGHTGELFF. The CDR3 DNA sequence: TGTGCCAGCAGCGCATTTTCTGGGCATACCGGGGAGCTGTTTTTT.

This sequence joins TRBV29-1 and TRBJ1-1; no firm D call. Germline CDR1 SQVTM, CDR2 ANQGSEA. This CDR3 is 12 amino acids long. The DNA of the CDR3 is TGCAGTTTTGGCATCATGAACACTGAAGCTTTCTTT. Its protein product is CSFGIMNTEAFF.

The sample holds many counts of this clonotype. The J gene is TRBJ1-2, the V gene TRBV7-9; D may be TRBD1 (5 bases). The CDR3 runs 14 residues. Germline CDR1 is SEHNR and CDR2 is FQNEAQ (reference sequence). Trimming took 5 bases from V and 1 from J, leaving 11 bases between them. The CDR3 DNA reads TGTGCCAGCAGCAGTAACCAGGGTAACTATGGCTACACCTTC. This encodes CASSSNQGNYGYTF.

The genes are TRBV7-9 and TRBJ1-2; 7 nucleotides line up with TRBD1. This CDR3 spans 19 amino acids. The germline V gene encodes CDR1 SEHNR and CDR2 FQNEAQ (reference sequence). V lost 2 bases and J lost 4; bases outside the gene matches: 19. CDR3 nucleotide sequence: TGTGCCAGCAGCTTACCTTCAGGGATCCGGGACAGCAACCTCTATGGCTACACCTTC. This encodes CASSLPSGIRDSNLYGYTF.

The CDR3 loop reads CASSQDWREGYEQYF. In nucleotides, the CDR3 is TGTGCCAGCAGCCAAGATTGGCGGGAGGGCTACGAGCAGTACTTC. The J gene is TRBJ2-7, the V gene TRBV4-2, with 9 bases identical to TRBD2. The junction had 3 bases not matched to a gene; V was cut back by 0 bases and J by 3 bases. Looked up from germline, CDR1 is LGHNA and CDR2 is YNFKEQ. This CDR3 is built from 15 residues.

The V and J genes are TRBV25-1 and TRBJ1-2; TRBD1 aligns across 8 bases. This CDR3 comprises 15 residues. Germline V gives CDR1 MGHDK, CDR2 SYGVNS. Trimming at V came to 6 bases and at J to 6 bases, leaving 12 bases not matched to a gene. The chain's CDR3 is CASSSHPTGANGYTF. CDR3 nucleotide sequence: TGTGCCAGCAGCTCACACCCGACAGGGGCAAATGGCTACACCTTC.

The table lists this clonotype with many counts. The CDR3 here is CSVEGQGVYEQYF. In DNA, the CDR3 is TGCAGCGTTGAAGGACAGGGGGTATACGAGCAGTACTTC. V and J are TRBV29-1 and TRBJ2-7, with TRBD1 matching over 9 bases. Germline V gives CDR1 SQVTM, CDR2 ANQGSEA. V lost 1 base and J lost 4; bases outside the gene matches: 2. The CDR3 is 13 amino acids.

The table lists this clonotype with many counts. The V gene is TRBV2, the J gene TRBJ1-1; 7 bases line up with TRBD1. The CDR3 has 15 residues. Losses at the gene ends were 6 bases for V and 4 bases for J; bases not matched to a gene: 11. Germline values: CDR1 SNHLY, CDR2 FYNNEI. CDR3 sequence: CASRTTRQGRTEAFF. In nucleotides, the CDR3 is TGTGCCAGCAGGACTACGCGACAGGGACGCACTGAAGCTTTCTTT.

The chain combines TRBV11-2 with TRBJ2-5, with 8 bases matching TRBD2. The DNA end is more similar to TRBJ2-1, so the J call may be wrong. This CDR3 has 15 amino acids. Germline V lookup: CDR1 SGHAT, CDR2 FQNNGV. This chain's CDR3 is CASSLELAEYNEQFF. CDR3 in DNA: TGTGCCAGCAGCTTAGAACTAGCGGAGTACAATGAGCAGTTCTTC.

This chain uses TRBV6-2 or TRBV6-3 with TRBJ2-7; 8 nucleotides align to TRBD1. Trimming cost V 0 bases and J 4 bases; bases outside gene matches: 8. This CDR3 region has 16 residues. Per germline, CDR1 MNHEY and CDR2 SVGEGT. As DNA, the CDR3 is TGTGCCAGCAGTTACTCAAGAGACAGGGGCCCATACGAGCAGTACTTC. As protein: CASSYSRDRGPYEQYF.

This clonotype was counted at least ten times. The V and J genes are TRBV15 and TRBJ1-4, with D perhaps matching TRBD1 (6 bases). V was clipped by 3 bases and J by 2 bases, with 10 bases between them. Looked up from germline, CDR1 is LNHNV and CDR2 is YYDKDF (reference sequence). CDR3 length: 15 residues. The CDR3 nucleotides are TGTGCCACCAGCAGGGTCGGACAGACTAATGAAAAACTGTTTTTT. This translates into CATSRVGQTNEKLFF.

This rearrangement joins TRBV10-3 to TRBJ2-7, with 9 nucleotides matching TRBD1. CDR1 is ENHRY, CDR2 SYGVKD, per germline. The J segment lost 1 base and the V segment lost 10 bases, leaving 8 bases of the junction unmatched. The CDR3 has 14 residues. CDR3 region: CASRTGTGSYEQYF. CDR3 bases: TGTGCCAGCAGAACCGGGACAGGGTCCTACGAGCAGTACTTC.